This T cell receptor (beta chain) came from a study of radiotherapy plus CTLA-4 blockade in lung cancer. General study findings and limits: Following radiotherapy plus ipilimumab, tumor-derived TCR clones expanded in the blood.

For this clone: Its antigen is not identified.

The study treated chemo-refractory metastatic non-small-cell lung cancer patients with focal radiation plus ipilimumab CTLA-4 blockade. This CDR3 contains 12 residues. From germline, CDR1 is SEHNR and CDR2 FQNEAQ (reference sequence). Trimming removed 5 bases from V and 8 bases from J, with 12 bases in between. Profiled with immunoSEQ multiplex PCR; TCRdb holds only in-frame clones, not every one. The sample has tens of thousands of clones; over 75% are singletons. The chain joins TRBV7-9 to TRBJ1-1, with D uncertain. The sequence was collected from a human donor with non-small cell lung cancer that progressed on radiotherapy plus ipilimumab. This material consisted of peripheral blood, taken from a patient treated with radiotherapy plus ipilimumab. The CDR3, as DNA: TGTGCCAGCAGCCCACGCTCGGAAGAAGCTTTCTTT. This gives the protein CASSPRSEEAFF.